One sample yielded the 24 T cell receptor beta chains listed below, sequenced in a study of T cell responses to AZD1222 COVID-19 vaccine. Sequencing used immunoSEQ multiplex PCR; TCRdb keeps in-frame clones, though not all of them. The sample has 99,000 or so clones; 87% are singletons. The material sequenced was peripheral blood, taken on day 0 of AZD1222 vaccination. Every receptor here comes from an adult in good health.

This clone has a handful of counts. The V call is TRBV4-2, the J call TRBJ1-2; D gene uncertain. CDR3 length equals 15 residues. V was trimmed by 4 bases and J by 4 bases, leaving 16 bases between them. Germline values: CDR1 LGHNA, CDR2 YNFKEQ. The CDR3 here is CASSPTNSGVYGYTF. In nucleotides, the CDR3 is TGTGCCAGCAGCCCAACGAACTCCGGCGTCTATGGCTACACCTTC.

The V call is TRBV30, the J call TRBJ1-2; the D is unclear. Trimming left V 8 bases short and J 8 bases short, with 24 bases between. The CDR3 spans 14 residues. From germline, CDR1 is GTSNPN and CDR2 SVGIG (reference sequence). CDR3 sequence reads: CARTRDGRAGGYTF. The CDR3 region has the DNA TGTGCCCGGACCCGCGACGGGCGGGCGGGCGGCTACACCTTC.

This clone was seen only a few times. This sequence joins TRBV27 and TRBJ2-5; 10 nucleotides align to TRBD2. Germline V gives CDR1 MNHEY, CDR2 SMNVEV (reference sequence). V lost 2 bases to trimming and J lost 5 bases; unmatched junction nucleotides: 5. The length of the CDR3 is 15 residues. CDR3 coding DNA: TGTGCCAGCAGTTTAAGAGCGGGGGGGCGGGAGACCCAGTACTTC. It yields the protein CASSLRAGGRETQYF.

The chain uses TRBV10-1 and TRBJ1-1; possible D gene TRBD1, 6 bases. The V gene lost 10 bases and the J gene lost 3 bases, with 36 bases spanning the gap. The CDR3 is made up of 20 amino acids. Germline CDR1 is WNHNN and CDR2 is SYGVQD (reference sequence). CDR3 DNA: TGCGCCACCTCTGGGGGCGGGGGGCGGAACGGGGTGACCGGGGACACTGAAGCTTTCTTT. Translating it yields CATSGGGGRNGVTGDTEAFF.

The chain is built from TRBV6-2 or TRBV6-3 and TRBJ2-1; D gene uncertain. The CDR3 covers 14 residues. CDR1 is MNHEY, CDR2 SVGEGT, per germline. Trimming cost V 1 base and J 0 bases, with 4 bases left between them. The CDR3 bases are TGTGCCAGCAGTTACTTAAGCTCCTACAATGAGCAGTTCTTC. This translates into CASSYLSSYNEQFF.

The rearrangement uses TRBV7-2 and TRBJ2-1; D uncertain. The V gene lost 2 bases and the J gene lost 9 bases, with 5 bases spanning the gap. Germline V CDR1 and CDR2: SGHTA, FQGNSA. The CDR3 spans 11 residues. CDR3 nucleotides: TGTGCCAGCAGCTTAAGCTTTGAGCAGTTCTTC. Translation: CASSLSFEQFF.

The chain joins TRBV5-1 to TRBJ1-6; 12 positions agree with TRBD1. Germline V lookup: CDR1 SGHRS, CDR2 YFSETQ. This CDR3 is built from 15 residues. With V trimmed by 4 bases and J by 14 bases, 10 bases remained unmatched. The CDR3 DNA sequence: TGCGCCAGCAGCCAGGCGGGACAGGGGGCCGGGTCCCTCCACTTT. Its protein is CASSQAGQGAGSLHF.

CDR3: CASSSQREGGTEAFF. CDR3 coding DNA: TGTGCCAGCAGCTCCCAAAGGGAGGGGGGCACTGAAGCTTTCTTT. The chain joins TRBV7-2 to TRBJ1-1; a weak D match, TRBD1 (6 bases). The CDR3 contains 15 residues. V was clipped by 4 bases and J by 4 bases, with 16 bases between them. CDR1 and CDR2 (germline): SGHTA, FQGNSA.

Only one count was recorded for this clone. The V gene is TRBV24-1, the J gene TRBJ1-2; no definite D call. This CDR3 is 14 amino acids long. Deletions cut 1 base from V and 0 bases from J, with 5 bases between. Germline V gene sequence: CDR1 KGHDR, CDR2 SFDVKD. The CDR3 DNA follows: TGTGCCACCAGTGATTTTTCGTCTAACTATGGCTACACCTTC. It codes for CATSDFSSNYGYTF.

V and J are TRBV6-2 or TRBV6-3 and TRBJ1-1; D uncertain. The V end lost 0 bases, the J end lost 1 base, and 15 bases lay between the germline ends. Germline assignment: CDR1 MNHEY and CDR2 SVGEGT. The CDR3 extends over 17 amino acids. For the CDR3, the DNA is TGTGCCAGCAGTTACTCCGCCCGGCGAAGCCGGAACACTGAAGCTTTCTTT. Amino acids: CASSYSARRSRNTEAFF.

This clone is a singleton in its sample. The rearrangement uses TRBV9 and TRBJ2-1; 9 nucleotides align to TRBD2. Germline loops: CDR1 SGDLS, CDR2 YYNGEE. The V and J ends lost 4 bases and 6 bases, in that order; junction bases with no gene match: 8. This CDR3 region has 15 residues. The CDR3, as DNA: TGTGCCAGCAGCTCTCCTAGCGGGACACCCAATGAGCAGTTCTTC. Translated: CASSSPSGTPNEQFF.

The chain joins TRBV20-1 to TRBJ1-3, with unresolved D. Germline CDR1 and CDR2: DFQATT and SNEGSKA (reference sequence). This CDR3 is built from 11 residues. Trimming shortened V by 0 bases and J by 7 bases, and 4 bases separated the two germline ends. The CDR3 spells CSAREGNTIYF. The CDR3 DNA reads as TGCAGTGCTAGAGAGGGGAACACCATATATTTT.

This rearrangement joins TRBV27 to TRBJ2-5, with D perhaps matching TRBD2 (7 bases). This CDR3 is built from 16 residues. Trimming took 4 bases from V and 1 from J, leaving 16 bases between them. Germline lookup yields CDR1 MNHEY and CDR2 SMNVEV (reference sequence). DNA for the CDR3: TGTGCCAGCAGTTCCCCTTCGGCGGGGGCCCAAGAGACCCAGTACTTC. It is translated as CASSSPSAGAQETQYF.

The V and J genes are TRBV7-9 and TRBJ2-5, with D perhaps TRBD2 (6 bases). The CDR3 is 14 residues long. Per germline, CDR1 SEHNR and CDR2 FQNEAQ (reference sequence). V lost 5 bases and J 4 bases, leaving 14 bases between the germline ends. CDR3 sequence: CASSQRAGLETQYF. CDR3 DNA sequence: TGTGCCAGCAGCCAAAGAGCGGGCTTAGAGACCCAGTACTTC.

The rearrangement joins TRBV7-8 to TRBJ2-5, with 7 nucleotides matching TRBD2. The CDR3 has 14 amino acids. CDR1 and CDR2 (germline): SGHVS, FQNEAQ. The junction had 10 bases not matched to a gene; V was cut back by 7 bases and J by 5 bases. The CDR3 region is CASTDGGRGETQYF. The CDR3 region has the DNA TGTGCCAGCACCGACGGAGGGCGGGGGGAGACCCAGTACTTC.

The J gene is TRBJ1-3, the V gene TRBV6-5, with a weak D call TRBD1 (6 bases). Trimming took off 6 bases at V and 6 bases at J, with 9 bases between the two ends. The CDR3 length is 12 residues. The germline gives CDR1 MNHEY, CDR2 SVGAGI. The CDR3 region has the DNA TGTGCCAGCAGACAGGGTGAAAACACCATATATTTT. Translation gives CASRQGENTIYF.

J is TRBJ2-3 and V is TRBV5-8; a possible D gene is TRBD2 (6 bases). This CDR3 is 15 amino acids long. The V end was cut by 3 bases, the J end by 2 bases, with 13 bases between. The germline gives CDR1 SGHTS, CDR2 YDEGEE. The DNA for the CDR3 is TGTGCCAGCAGCTCCCCAGGGACTTTCACAGATACGCAGTATTTT. Its translation: CASSSPGTFTDTQYF.

This chain connects TRBV7-2 to TRBJ2-7, with 9 bases lining up with TRBD2. Looked up from germline, CDR1 is SGHTA and CDR2 is FQGNSA. CDR3 size: 14 residues. V trimming: 3 bases; J trimming: 4 bases; junction bases outside the gene matches: 4. CDR3 DNA: TGTGCCAGCAGCTTTCGGACTAGCGCGTACGAGCAGTACGTC. Translation gives CASSFRTSAYEQYV.

The CDR3 coding sequence is TGTGCCAGCAGTGAAAGCCAGTCAAGCAATCAGCCCCAGCATTTT. Translating gives CASSESQSSNQPQHF. The chain is built from TRBV6-1 and TRBJ1-5; D unresolved. CDR3 length: 15 residues. V was trimmed by 2 bases and J by 1 base, leaving 9 bases between them. In germline, CDR1 is MNHNS, CDR2 SASEGT.

The V and J genes are TRBV10-3 and TRBJ2-1; 7 bases fit TRBD1. V was clipped by 8 bases and J by 6 bases; unmatched bases: 7. This CDR3 has 13 residues. Germline values: CDR1 ENHRY, CDR2 SYGVKD. DNA of the CDR3: TGTGCCATCCAGGGGGATACAGCCAATGAGCAGTTCTTC. Protein product: CAIQGDTANEQFF.

J is TRBJ1-1 and V is TRBV6-6; TRBD1 matches at 7 bases. Germline V gene lookup returns CDR1 MNHNY and CDR2 SVGAGI (reference sequence). The V segment lost 8 bases and the J segment 8 bases; nucleotides outside the gene matches: 8. The CDR3 loop spans 12 amino acids. CDR3 DNA sequence: TGTGCCAGCCGACGGGACAGTGCAGAAGCTTTCTTT. Translating gives CASRRDSAEAFF.

This sequence joins TRBV18 and TRBJ1-1, with 9 bases lining up with TRBD1. V lost 3 bases to trimming and J lost 8 bases; unmatched junction nucleotides: 4. Germline loops: CDR1 KGHSH, CDR2 LQKENI. This CDR3 spans 13 amino acids. The CDR3 sequence is CASSPLGQGEAFF. CDR3 bases: TGTGCCAGCTCACCCTTAGGACAGGGGGAAGCTTTCTTT.

V and J are TRBV9 and TRBJ2-1, with TRBD2 matching 7 bases. This CDR3 region has 15 residues. Germline V gene data show CDR1 as SGDLS and CDR2 as YYNGEE. Trimming at V came to 0 bases and at J to 5 bases, leaving 5 bases not matched to a gene. The CDR3 region is CASSVGPSGDNEQFF. CDR3 bases: TGTGCCAGCAGCGTAGGACCTAGCGGAGACAATGAGCAGTTCTTC.

Turning to this clone: One end of the junction does not line up with germline, which may come from a read error. The chain links TRBV5-1 to TRBJ1-6; D perhaps matches TRBD1 (6 bases). CDR1 and CDR2 from the germline V gene are SGHRS and YFSETQ. The CDR3 is 15 residues long. Here the CDR3 reads CASRRQDDYNSPLHF. The CDR3 region has the DNA TGTGCCAGCCGGAGACAGGACGACTATAATTCACCCCTCCACTTT. The full variable domain, with the rest looked up from reference TRBV5-1 and TRBJ1-6, is KAGVTQTPRYLIKTRGQQVTLSCSPISGHRSVSWYQQTPGQGLQFLFEYFSETQRNKGNFPGRFSGRQFSNSRSEMNVSTLELGDSALYLCASRRQDDYNSPLHFGNGTRLTVT.